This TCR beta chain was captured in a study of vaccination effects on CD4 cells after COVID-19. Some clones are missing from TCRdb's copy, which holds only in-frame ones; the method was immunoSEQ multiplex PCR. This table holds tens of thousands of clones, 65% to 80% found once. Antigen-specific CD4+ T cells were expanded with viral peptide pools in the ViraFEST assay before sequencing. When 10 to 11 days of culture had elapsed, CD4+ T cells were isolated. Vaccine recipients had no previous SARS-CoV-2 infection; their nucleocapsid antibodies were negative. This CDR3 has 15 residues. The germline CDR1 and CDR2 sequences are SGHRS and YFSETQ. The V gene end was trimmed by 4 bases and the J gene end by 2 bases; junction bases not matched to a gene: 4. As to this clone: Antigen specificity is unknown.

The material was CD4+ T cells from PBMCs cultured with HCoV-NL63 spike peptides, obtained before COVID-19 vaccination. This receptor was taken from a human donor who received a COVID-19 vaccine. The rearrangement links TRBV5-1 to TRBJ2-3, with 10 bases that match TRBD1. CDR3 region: CASSRTGGFTDTQYF. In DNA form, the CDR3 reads TGCGCCAGCAGCAGGACAGGGGGATTCACAGATACGCAGTATTTT.